Included here is one TCR beta chain sequence, with context. Trimming pared 1 base from V and 3 bases from J, leaving 10 bases between. Germline-derived CDR1 and CDR2 are LGHNT and FRNRAP. The CDR3 spans 15 residues. Profiling relied on immunoSEQ multiplex PCR, and the TCRdb table lists in-frame clones only, not all of them. This table has 250,000 to 300,000 clones, approximately 88% appearing once. These data come from a study of blood T cell repertoires in COVID-19. Study overall: Researchers got acute and convalescent COVID-19 samples from the United States, Italy and Spain.

Sequenced material: peripheral blood. The TCR comes from a man aged 50 to 60 with acute or convalescent COVID-19. The rearrangement joins TRBV12-5 to TRBJ1-5, with D uncertain. Written as DNA, the CDR3 is TGTGCTAGTGGTTTGGACCGGGAACTCAATCAGCCCCAGCATTTT. Its translation: CASGLDRELNQPQHF. Combining the CDR3 with reference TRBV12-5 and TRBJ1-5 gives the whole variable domain DARVTQTPRHKVTEMGQEVTMRCQPILGHNTVFWYRQTMMQGLELLAYFRNRAPLDDSGMPKDRFSAEMPDATLATLKIQPSEPRDSAVYFCASGLDRELNQPQHFGDGTRLSIL.